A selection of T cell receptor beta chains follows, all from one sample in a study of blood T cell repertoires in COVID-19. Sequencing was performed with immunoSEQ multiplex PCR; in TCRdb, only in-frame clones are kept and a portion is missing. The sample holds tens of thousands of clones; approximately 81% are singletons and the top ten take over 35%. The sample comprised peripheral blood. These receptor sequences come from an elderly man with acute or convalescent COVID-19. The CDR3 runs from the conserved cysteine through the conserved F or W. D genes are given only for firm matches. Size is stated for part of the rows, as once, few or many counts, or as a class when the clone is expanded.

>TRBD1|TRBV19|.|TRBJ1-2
TGTGCCAGTAGTCGGGACAGGACCCCTAACTATGGCTACACCTTC
CASSRDRTPNYGYTF
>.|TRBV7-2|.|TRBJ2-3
TGTGCCAGCAGCTTAGTAGCAGGGCCAGATACGCAGTATTTT
CASSLVAGPDTQYF
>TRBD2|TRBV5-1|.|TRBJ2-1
TGCGCCAGCAGCTTGCCGCCTAGCGGGAAAGTGGGCAATGAGCAGTTCTTC
CASSLPPSGKVGNEQFF
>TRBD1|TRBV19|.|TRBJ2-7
TGTGCCAGTAGTCCCCGGACAGGGGGTCCCTACGAGCAGTACTTC
CASSPRTGGPYEQYF
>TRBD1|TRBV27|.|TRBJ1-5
TGTGCCAGCAGTCGGACAGGGGCAAGATCATCTTCAAATCAGCCCCAGCATTTT
CASSRTGARSSSNQPQHF
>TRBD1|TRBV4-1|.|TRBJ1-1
TGCGCCAGCAGCCAACAGAACAGGGGGGGAACGAACACTGAAGCTTTCTTT
CASSQQNRGGTNTEAFF
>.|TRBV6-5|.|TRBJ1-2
TGTGCCAGCAGCTCAGGATACAACTATGGCTACACCTTC
CASSSGYNYGYTF
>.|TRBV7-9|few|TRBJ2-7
TGTGCCAGCAGCTTAGCGGTCGGGGTCGGCGAGCAGTACTTC
CASSLAVGVGEQYF
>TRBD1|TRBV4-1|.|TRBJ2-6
TGCGCCAGCAGCCGTGGACAGGCTGCCAACGTCCTGACTTTC
CASSRGQAANVLTF
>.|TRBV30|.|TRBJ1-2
TGTGCCTGGAGTGTACCCGGAACAGGGTTTTATGGCTACACCTTC
CAWSVPGTGFYGYTF
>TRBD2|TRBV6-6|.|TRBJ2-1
TGTGCCAGCAGCCCGACTCGGACTAGTCGTATTCGTGATCTTCTTCATGAGCAGTTCTTC
CASSPTRTSRIRDLLHEQFF
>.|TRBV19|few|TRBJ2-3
TGTGCCAGTAGTGTGATGCGGGCGATCACAGATACGCAGTATTTT
CASSVMRAITDTQYF
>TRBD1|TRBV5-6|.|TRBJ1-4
TGTGCCAGCAGCTGGACAGGGCTTCGTGGTGAAAAACTGTTTTTT
CASSWTGLRGEKLFF
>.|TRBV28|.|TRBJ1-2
TGTGCCAGCAGTTCCTTTTTCGTCGGTGGCTACACCTTC
CASSSFFVGGYTF
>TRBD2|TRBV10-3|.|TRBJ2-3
TGTGCCATTAGACTAGCGGGACTCACAGATACGCAGTATTTT
CAIRLAGLTDTQYF
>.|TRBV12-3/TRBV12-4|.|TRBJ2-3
TGTGCCAGCAGTCCCCTCACCCGGGATACGCAGTATTTT
CASSPLTRDTQYF
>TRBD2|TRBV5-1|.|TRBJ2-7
TGCGCCAGCAAATTTGGTAGCGGGAACTACGAGCAGTACTTC
CASKFGSGNYEQYF
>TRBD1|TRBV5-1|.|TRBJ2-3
TGCGCCAGCAGCCTTCCGACAGGGAGCACAGATACGCAGTATTTT
CASSLPTGSTDTQYF
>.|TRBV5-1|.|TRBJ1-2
TGCGCCAGCAGCTTGGCCTCTTTGGGTGAGCGGTATGGCTACACCTTC
CASSLASLGERYGYTF
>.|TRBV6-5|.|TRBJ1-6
TGTGCCAGCAGTTACTCGATACTCGGGTATAATTCACCCCTCCACTTT
CASSYSILGYNSPLHF
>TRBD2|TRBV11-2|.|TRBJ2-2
TGTGCCAGCGCAAGCGGGACGAACACCGGGGAGCTGTTTTTT
CASASGTNTGELFF
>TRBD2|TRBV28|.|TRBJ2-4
TGTGCCAGCAGACCGGGACTAGCGGGAGGGCCTGTCAAAAACATTCAGTACTTC
CASRPGLAGGPVKNIQYF